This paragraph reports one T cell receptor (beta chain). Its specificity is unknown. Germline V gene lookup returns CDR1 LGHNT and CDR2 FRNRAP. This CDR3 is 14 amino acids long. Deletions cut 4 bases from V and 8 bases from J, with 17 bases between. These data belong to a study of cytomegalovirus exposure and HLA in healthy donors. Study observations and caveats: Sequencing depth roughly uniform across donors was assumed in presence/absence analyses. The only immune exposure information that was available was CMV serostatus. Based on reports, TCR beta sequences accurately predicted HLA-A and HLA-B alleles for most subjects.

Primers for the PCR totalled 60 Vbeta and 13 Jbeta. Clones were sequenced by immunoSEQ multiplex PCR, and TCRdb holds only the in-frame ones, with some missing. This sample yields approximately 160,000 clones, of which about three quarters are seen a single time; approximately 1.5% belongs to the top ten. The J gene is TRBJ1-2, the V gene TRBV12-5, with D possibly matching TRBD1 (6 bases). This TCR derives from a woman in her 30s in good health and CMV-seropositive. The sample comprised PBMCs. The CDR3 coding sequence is TGTGCTAGTGGTTCTTGGGGGCGCCCGGGGGGCTACACCTTC. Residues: CASGSWGRPGGYTF. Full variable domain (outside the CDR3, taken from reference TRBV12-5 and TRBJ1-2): DARVTQTPRHKVTEMGQEVTMRCQPILGHNTVFWYRQTMMQGLELLAYFRNRAPLDDSGMPKDRFSAEMPDATLATLKIQPSEPRDSAVYFCASGSWGRPGGYTFGSGTRLTVV.